Below, 28 T cell receptor beta chains from the same sample are listed, as sequenced in a study of blood T cell repertoires in COVID-19. Sequenced by immunoSEQ multiplex PCR; TCRdb stores in-frame clones only, minus some. The sample consists of about 240,000 clones, 87% of them appearing once. Sequenced material: PBMCs or T cells enriched from blood (not recorded which). All receptors come from a woman aged 25 to 39 with acute COVID-19.

This clone has a single count. The chain joins TRBV27 to TRBJ2-7; 7 bases align to TRBD1. V lost 3 bases, J lost 0 bases, and 8 bases stayed unmatched. Per germline, CDR1 MNHEY and CDR2 SMNVEV (reference sequence). The CDR3 loop spans 16 amino acids. In DNA, the CDR3 is TGTGCCAGCAGTTTTTCGGCCGGGACAGTCTCCTACGAGCAGTACTTC. It yields the protein CASSFSAGTVSYEQYF.

The CDR3: CASGLQLDRGREGYTF. CDR3 coding DNA: TGTGCTAGTGGTCTACAACTAGACAGGGGCCGGGAAGGCTACACCTTC. The rearrangement links TRBV12-5 to TRBJ1-2, with 8 nucleotides matching TRBD1. Germline V gives CDR1 LGHNT, CDR2 FRNRAP. V trimming: 5 bases; J trimming: 8 bases; junction bases outside the gene matches: 16. This CDR3 region has 16 residues.

This chain joins TRBV19 and TRBJ2-5; 7 positions agree with TRBD1. Germline assignment: CDR1 LNHDA and CDR2 SQIVND (reference sequence). This CDR3 comprises 16 residues. The junction had 8 bases not matched to a gene; V was cut back by 3 bases and J by 1 base. The CDR3 DNA sequence: TGTGCCAGTAGTATGTACAGGGGCACCGCCCAAGAGACCCAGTACTTC. This translates into CASSMYRGTAQETQYF.

The chain couples TRBV4-3 to TRBJ1-1, with D possibly TRBD1 on 6 matching bases. Deletions cut 4 bases from V and 3 bases from J, with 15 bases between. The CDR3 covers 15 residues. Germline assignment: CDR1 LGHNA and CDR2 YSLEER. CDR3 sequence: CASSLDPTGDTEAFF. As DNA, the CDR3 is TGCGCCAGCAGCCTAGATCCGACAGGAGACACTGAAGCTTTCTTT.

This rearrangement joins TRBV5-1 to TRBJ2-7; 7 nucleotides agree with TRBD1. This CDR3 is built from 17 residues. V lost 2 bases and J lost 7; bases outside the gene matches: 18. Germline CDR1 and CDR2: SGHRS and YFSETQ. The DNA for the CDR3 is TGCGCCAGCAGCTTCCCAGGAGGTCCCGGGACAGTGAAAGAGCAGTACTTC. This gives the protein CASSFPGGPGTVKEQYF.

The rearrangement joins TRBV27 to TRBJ1-2, with no clear D. Trimming took 4 bases from V and 0 from J, leaving 15 bases between them. The germline V gene has CDR1 MNHEY and CDR2 SMNVEV (reference sequence). The CDR3 is made up of 16 amino acids. CDR3 amino acids: CASSYSSYLSNYGYTF. The DNA for the CDR3 is TGTGCCAGCAGTTACAGCTCCTACTTGTCTAACTATGGCTACACCTTC.

The rearrangement uses TRBV4-3 and TRBJ1-2; no firm D call. The germline V gene has CDR1 LGHNA and CDR2 YSLEER. The CDR3 runs to 14 residues. V lost 0 bases to trimming and J lost 8 bases, with 13 bases between them. The CDR3 loop is CASSQDGSGGGYTF. Here the CDR3 DNA reads TGCGCCAGCAGCCAAGACGGCTCCGGAGGGGGCTACACCTTC.

The V call is TRBV4-3, the J call TRBJ1-6; D is uncertain. CDR3 length equals 16 residues. Germline V gene data show CDR1 as LGHNA and CDR2 as YSLEER. Trimming took off 0 bases at V and 4 bases at J, with 10 bases between the two ends. The CDR3 protein is CASSQDGQMYNSPLHF. As DNA, the CDR3 is TGCGCCAGCAGCCAAGATGGCCAGATGTATAATTCACCCCTCCACTTT.

In this sample, this clone turned up a few times. The V gene is TRBV4-1, the J gene TRBJ1-2; D is unclear. Per the germline V gene, CDR1 is MGHRA and CDR2 is YSYEKL. Trimming removed 1 base at V and 6 bases at J, with 12 bases between. CDR3 size: 14 residues. DNA of the CDR3: TGCGCCAGCAGCCAAGTTCAGGCCCAACATGGCTACACCTTC. Amino acid sequence: CASSQVQAQHGYTF.

The count of this clone is one. The genes are TRBV7-2 and TRBJ2-6, with a weak D call TRBD1 (6 bases). The CDR3 covers 16 residues. Trimming left V 7 bases short and J 4 bases short, with 17 bases between. From germline, CDR1 is SGHTA and CDR2 FQGNSA. CDR3 coding DNA: TGTGCCAGCACGCCATTCAGGGGTTCGGGGGCCAACGTCCTGACTTTC. This encodes CASTPFRGSGANVLTF.

The CDR3 spells CASSIGDSAPYNEQFF. The CDR3 nucleotides read TGTGCCAGTAGTATTGGGGACAGCGCGCCGTACAATGAGCAGTTCTTC. The chain employs TRBV19 and TRBJ2-1; 7 bases are shared with TRBD1. CDR1 and CDR2 (germline): LNHDA, SQIVND (reference sequence). The CDR3 loop spans 16 amino acids. Trimming cost V 3 bases and J 4 bases; bases outside gene matches: 9.

The V and J genes are TRBV7-2 and TRBJ1-5, with D possibly being TRBD1 (6 bases). This CDR3 has 15 amino acids. Trimming took off 1 base at V and 4 bases at J, with 11 bases between the two ends. Germline V gene lookup returns CDR1 SGHTA and CDR2 FQGNSA. The CDR3 DNA reads TGTGCCAGCAGCTTAGAGGCTCAGGGGAATCAGCCCCAGCATTTT. Translating it yields CASSLEAQGNQPQHF.

This chain links TRBV6-5 with TRBJ1-1, with D tentatively TRBD1 (5 bases). Germline lookup yields CDR1 MNHEY and CDR2 SVGAGI. CDR3 size: 14 residues. Trimming pared 6 bases from V and 7 bases from J, leaving 18 bases between. CDR3 loop: CASRAGTFFGEAFF. The CDR3 nucleotides are TGTGCCAGCAGGGCCGGGACTTTTTTTGGTGAAGCTTTCTTT.

This clone was seen once. The rearrangement links TRBV5-4 to TRBJ2-5; D might be TRBD1 (5 bases). This CDR3 spans 15 amino acids. The V end was cut by 4 bases, the J end by 4 bases, with 17 bases between. Germline V gene data show CDR1 as SGHNT and CDR2 as YYREEE (reference sequence). The CDR3 DNA sequence: TGTGCCAGCAGCCCCGACAGCATGGGATCAGAGACCCAGTACTTC. It is translated as CASSPDSMGSETQYF.

The J gene is TRBJ2-3, the V gene TRBV18; no clear D. The V end was cut by 2 bases, the J end by 1 base, with 7 bases between. The CDR3 is 14 residues long. Germline V gene lookup returns CDR1 KGHSH and CDR2 LQKENI. CDR3 sequence: CASSPLAGTDTQYF. CDR3 sequence (DNA): TGTGCCAGCTCACCATTAGCAGGCACAGATACGCAGTATTTT.

This chain uses TRBV6-1 with TRBJ2-5; D is possibly TRBD1 (5 bases). This CDR3 is 14 amino acids long. Germline V gene lookup returns CDR1 MNHNS and CDR2 SASEGT. V lost 1 base and J lost 2, with 8 bases in between. The CDR3 nucleotides are TGTGCCAGCAGTGAAGGGGGCCTTCAAGAGACCCAGTACTTC. Protein product: CASSEGGLQETQYF.

The rearrangement links TRBV20-1 to TRBJ1-5, with TRBD1 as a possible D gene (6 bases). Per the germline V gene, CDR1 is DFQATT and CDR2 is SNEGSKA (reference sequence). The CDR3 is 13 amino acids. The V and J ends lost 3 bases and 7 bases respectively, with 13 bases between them. CDR3 region: CSASGTRGQPQHF. CDR3 sequence (DNA): TGCAGTGCTAGTGGAACTAGGGGGCAGCCCCAGCATTTT.

This clone was seen a few times. V is TRBV7-9 and J is TRBJ2-1; 7 bases are shared with TRBD2. Germline V lookup: CDR1 SEHNR, CDR2 FQNEAQ (reference sequence). The CDR3 totals 13 residues. Trimming removed 4 bases from V and 9 bases from J; junction bases left unmatched: 6. The DNA of the CDR3 is TGTGCCAGCAGCTCCACGGGCGGGGGTGAGCAGTTCTTC. Amino acids: CASSSTGGGEQFF.

The chain employs TRBV10-3 and TRBJ1-4; D is unresolved. Trimming left V 0 bases short and J 4 bases short, with 9 bases between. The CDR3 consists of 15 residues. Germline V gene sequence: CDR1 ENHRY, CDR2 SYGVKD. Written as DNA, the CDR3 is TGTGCCATCAGTGAGTCGGGCCGGCTTAATGAAAAACTGTTTTTT. This translates into CAISESGRLNEKLFF.

The CDR3 sequence: CASSQSCGLRDRASGGYTF. The CDR3 nucleotides read TGCGCCAGCAGTCAATCCTGTGGGCTTAGGGACAGGGCCTCGGGTGGCTACACCTTC. The chain couples TRBV23-1 to TRBJ1-2, with TRBD1 matching 9 bases. TRBV23-1 is noted as an ORF with a role that remains uncertain. Trimming at V came to 0 bases and at J to 7 bases, leaving 18 bases not matched to a gene. The CDR3 consists of 19 residues.

The gene calls are TRBV6-2 or TRBV6-3 and TRBJ1-5; TRBD1 matches at 7 bases. V shed 5 bases, J shed 3 bases, and the junction held 16 bases outside the gene matches. Germline V gene sequence: CDR1 MNHEY, CDR2 SVGEGT. The CDR3 is 18 residues long. Here the CDR3 reads CASSARTGPVIINQPQHF. The CDR3 region has the DNA TGTGCCAGCAGTGCCAGGACAGGTCCTGTGATTATCAATCAGCCCCAGCATTTT.

The chain couples TRBV6-5 to TRBJ2-7; 8 bases fit TRBD1. V shed 10 bases and J 2 bases; nucleotides not matched to a gene: 10. The CDR3 covers 14 residues. Germline-derived CDR1 and CDR2 are MNHEY and SVGAGI. The CDR3 coding sequence is TGTGCCACTTCCTGGACAGGGAGAACCTACGAGCAGTACTTC. Encoded protein: CATSWTGRTYEQYF.

The chain joins TRBV4-1 to TRBJ1-1; D not certain. This CDR3 is 17 amino acids long. The V and J ends lost 0 bases and 4 bases respectively, with 18 bases between them. CDR1 MGHRA and CDR2 YSYEKL come from the germline V gene. The CDR3 sequence: CASSQDAGGLGGTEAFF. CDR3 nucleotide sequence: TGCGCCAGCAGCCAAGATGCCGGCGGACTCGGCGGCACTGAAGCTTTCTTT.

The chain is built from TRBV4-2 and TRBJ2-5; 7 bases map to TRBD1. This CDR3 comprises 14 residues. After removal of 3 bases from V and 3 bases from J, the junction contained 4 bases not matched to a gene. CDR1 and CDR2 from the germline V gene are LGHNA and YNFKEQ. CDR3 coding DNA: TGTGCCAGCAGCCAGGGGACAGTGAAAGAGACCCAGTACTTC. Its protein product is CASSQGTVKETQYF.

The chain joins TRBV4-1 to TRBJ1-6; TRBD1 is a possible D gene (6 bases). The CDR3 length is 18 residues. Trimming removed 0 bases at V and 5 bases at J, with 17 bases between. The germline V gene has CDR1 MGHRA and CDR2 YSYEKL. The CDR3 coding sequence is TGCGCCAGCAGCCAAGATGGTAGGGGGTATAGTCATAATTCACCCCTCCACTTT. Encoded protein: CASSQDGRGYSHNSPLHF.

The genes are TRBV12-3 or TRBV12-4 and TRBJ1-2, with D uncertain. Trimming removed 7 bases from V and 4 bases from J, with 10 bases in between. The CDR3 loop spans 12 amino acids. The DNA of the CDR3 is TGTGCCAGCACCCCCGAGATCTATGGCTACACCTTC. Residues: CASTPEIYGYTF.

In DNA, the CDR3 is TGTGCCAGCAGCTTATGGACGGGAGTGGCCGATCAGCCCCAGCATTTT. Protein: CASSLWTGVADQPQHF. The chain combines TRBV7-2 with TRBJ1-5; D is uncertain. The CDR3 length is 16 residues. Trimming left V 2 bases short and J 5 bases short, with 16 bases between. Germline-derived CDR1 and CDR2 are SGHTA and FQGNSA.

This rearrangement joins TRBV4-1 to TRBJ2-7; 13 bases map to TRBD2. V was pared by 4 bases and J by 2 bases, with 2 bases of the junction left unmatched. The CDR3 consists of 15 residues. Germline loops: CDR1 MGHRA, CDR2 YSYEKL. The CDR3 is CASSLGTSGTYEQYF. The DNA of the CDR3 is TGCGCCAGCAGCCTCGGGACTAGCGGGACCTACGAGCAGTACTTC.